What follows are 29 T cell receptor beta chains derived from one specimen sequenced in a study of cytomegalovirus exposure and HLA in healthy donors. 60 Vbeta and 13 Jbeta primers were used in PCR. Measured with immunoSEQ multiplex PCR; TCRdb has only the in-frame clones, and not every one. The table records over 150,000 clones, around 68% of them present only once. The sequencing input was PBMCs. Source of these receptors: a woman in her 40s in good health and CMV-seropositive.

The V and J genes are TRBV18 and TRBJ2-2; 7 bases align to TRBD1. Germline V gene sequence: CDR1 KGHSH, CDR2 LQKENI. Trimming at V came to 3 bases and at J to 4 bases, leaving 5 bases not matched to a gene. The CDR3 is made up of 15 amino acids. The CDR3 protein is CASSPLGQATGELFF. CDR3 sequence (DNA): TGTGCCAGCTCACCCCTCGGACAGGCCACCGGGGAGCTGTTTTTT.

This clone was seen just once. The chain uses TRBV4-3 and TRBJ2-1; the match to TRBD2 covers 13 bases. This CDR3 contains 15 residues. The V gene's germline CDR1 is LGHNA and CDR2 YSLEER. V dropped 0 bases and J dropped 12; count of bases not matched to a gene: 5. The CDR3 sequence is CASSQDRTSGGGQFF. The CDR3 DNA follows: TGCGCCAGCAGCCAAGACCGGACTAGCGGGGGAGGGCAGTTCTTC.

The chain uses TRBV29-1 and TRBJ2-7; possible D gene TRBD1, 7 bases. The V gene's germline CDR1 is SQVTM and CDR2 ANQGSEA. This CDR3 spans 14 amino acids. Trimming stripped 3 bases from V and 3 bases from J, with 15 bases between. The CDR3 sequence is CSVESQGDFYEQYF. CDR3 DNA: TGCAGCGTTGAGTCCCAGGGGGACTTCTACGAGCAGTACTTC.

The J gene is TRBJ2-5, the V gene TRBV11-1, with a tentative D call TRBD1 (5 bases). CDR1 and CDR2 from the germline V gene are SGHAT and FQDESV (reference sequence). The CDR3 spans 13 residues. Trimming took off 3 bases at V and 0 bases at J, with 5 bases between the two ends. The CDR3 sequence is CASSFRDQETQYF. For the CDR3, the DNA is TGTGCCAGCAGCTTCAGGGACCAAGAGACCCAGTACTTC.

To note about this clone: The junction does not match germline at one end; this may be a read error. The chain recombines TRBV2 with TRBJ1-5; 7 nucleotides agree with TRBD1. CDR3 length equals 13 residues. CDR1 and CDR2 from the germline V gene are SNHLY and FYNNEI. The CDR3 DNA sequence: TGTGCCAGCAGTGGACAGGGCAATCAGCCCCAGAATTTT. It translates to CASSGQGNQPQNF.

The V call is TRBV7-3, the J call TRBJ2-3, with D perhaps TRBD2 (6 bases). The CDR3 has 15 residues. Germline V gene sequence: CDR1 SGHTA, CDR2 FQGTGA. V was cut by 0 bases and J by 4 bases, with 11 bases left in between. This chain's CDR3 is CASSLTGGVPDTQYF. The CDR3 DNA sequence: TGTGCCAGCAGCTTAACGGGAGGCGTCCCAGATACGCAGTATTTT.

The CDR3 loop is CASSPRQGGYEQYF. CDR3 sequence (DNA): TGTGCCAGCAGCCCCCGACAGGGTGGTTACGAGCAGTACTTC. The chain employs TRBV9 and TRBJ2-5, with 7 bases that match TRBD1. The J call may be in error: the DNA end matches TRBJ2-7 better. CDR3 length: 14 residues. Germline-derived CDR1 and CDR2 are SGDLS and YYNGEE.

This chain joins TRBV28 and TRBJ1-4; 7 bases map to TRBD1. With 2 bases clipped from V and 3 bases from J, the junction kept 6 bases outside the gene matches. CDR3 length: 16 residues. Germline V gene data show CDR1 as MDHEN and CDR2 as SYDVKM. The CDR3 loop is CASSLALGGSNEKLFF. CDR3 in DNA: TGTGCCAGCAGTTTAGCTTTAGGGGGCTCTAATGAAAAACTGTTTTTT.

The V gene is TRBV4-1, the J gene TRBJ2-3, with 11 nucleotides matching TRBD1. Germline loops: CDR1 MGHRA, CDR2 YSYEKL. CDR3 size: 17 residues. V lost 3 bases and J lost 3; bases outside the gene matches: 8. DNA of the CDR3: TGCGCCAGCAGCCAGAGGACAGGGGGCAGTAGTACAGATACGCAGTATTTT. It specifies CASSQRTGGSSTDTQYF.

The rearrangement links TRBV19 to TRBJ2-7, with 9 bases matching TRBD1. V dropped 6 bases and J dropped 5; count of bases not matched to a gene: 8. Per the germline V gene, CDR1 is LNHDA and CDR2 is SQIVND (reference sequence). The CDR3 is 14 amino acids. CDR3 nucleotides: TGTGCCAGTAGCCCAGGACAGGGGACGGACGAGCAGTACTTC. This translates into CASSPGQGTDEQYF.

The rearrangement links TRBV18 to TRBJ2-7; maybe TRBD1 (6 bases). The CDR3 consists of 12 residues. CDR1 is KGHSH, CDR2 LQKENI, per germline. V dropped 5 bases and J dropped 2 bases, with 7 bases sitting between them. This chain's CDR3 is CASSNRAYEQYF. The CDR3 bases are TGTGCCAGCTCAAACAGGGCCTACGAGCAGTACTTC.

This clone was found a few times. The chain recombines TRBV19 with TRBJ2-2; 7 bases fit TRBD1. The germline V gene has CDR1 LNHDA and CDR2 SQIVND (reference sequence). The CDR3 is 17 residues long. V lost 8 bases to trimming and J lost 0 bases; unmatched junction nucleotides: 12. CDR3 coding DNA: TGTGCCAGTTGGGACAGTAAAACGTCTACGAACACCGGGGAGCTGTTTTTT. Translation: CASWDSKTSTNTGELFF.

The CDR3 region is CSVGEGRTEKLFF. The CDR3 nucleotides read TGCAGCGTTGGGGAGGGGAGGACTGAAAAACTGTTTTTT. The V gene is TRBV29-1, the J gene TRBJ1-4, with TRBD1 as a possible D gene (5 bases). This CDR3 spans 13 amino acids. V lost 4 bases to trimming and J lost 7 bases, with 13 bases between them. Germline-derived CDR1 and CDR2 are SQVTM and ANQGSEA.

The chain joins TRBV4-2 to TRBJ2-4; 11 bases agree with TRBD2. The V and J ends lost 4 bases and 0 bases, in that order; junction bases with no gene match: 8. Germline assignment: CDR1 LGHNA and CDR2 YNFKEQ. There are 18 residues in the CDR3. As DNA, the CDR3 is TGTGCCAGCAGCCCGATGGTAGCGGGAGGGATAGCCAAAAACATTCAGTACTTC. Amino acids: CASSPMVAGGIAKNIQYF.

The gene calls are TRBV6-5 and TRBJ1-1; D may be TRBD1 (6 bases). This CDR3 is built from 14 residues. V was clipped by 4 bases and J by 3 bases, with 12 bases between them. Germline V gives CDR1 MNHEY, CDR2 SVGAGI. The DNA for the CDR3 is TGTGCCAGCAGTTCGACGGACAGATACACTGAAGCTTTCTTT. Translated, it gives CASSSTDRYTEAFF.

The chain uses TRBV9 and TRBJ2-7, with D unresolved. Per germline, CDR1 SGDLS and CDR2 YYNGEE. The V end lost 2 bases, the J end lost 1 base, and 10 bases lay between the germline ends. This CDR3 is built from 14 residues. In DNA form, the CDR3 reads TGTGCCAGCAGCGTTTCACAGAATTCCTACGAGCAGTACTTC. Translating it yields CASSVSQNSYEQYF.

V and J are TRBV11-1 and TRBJ2-5; 7 positions agree with TRBD2. Germline CDR1 reads SGHAT; CDR2 reads FQDESV (reference sequence). V lost 1 base to trimming and J lost 5 bases; unmatched junction nucleotides: 4. CDR3 length equals 14 residues. CDR3 in amino acids: CASSLVGGSETQYF. The CDR3 DNA sequence: TGTGCCAGCAGCTTAGTTGGCGGGAGCGAGACCCAGTACTTC.

This chain connects TRBV9 to TRBJ2-1; the match to TRBD1 covers 8 bases. J lost 2 bases, V lost 4 bases, and 8 bases had no gene match. The CDR3 runs to 16 residues. Looked up from germline, CDR1 is SGDLS and CDR2 is YYNGEE. In DNA, the CDR3 is TGTGCCAGCAGCTTCGGGACAGGCGGGGCCTACAATGAGCAGTTCTTC. It specifies CASSFGTGGAYNEQFF. Filled out from reference TRBV9 and TRBJ2-1, the complete variable domain reads DSGVTQTPKHLITATGQRVTLRCSPRSGDLSVYWYQQSLDQGLQFLIQYYNGEERAKGNILERFSAQQFPDLHSELNLSSLELGDSALYFCASSFGTGGAYNEQFFGPGTRLTVL.

This rearrangement joins TRBV5-8 to TRBJ1-5; D gene ambiguous. This CDR3 region has 14 residues. The germline gives CDR1 SGHTS, CDR2 YDEGEE. Trimming pared 0 bases from V and 5 bases from J, leaving 9 bases between. The CDR3 region is CASSLVTADQPQHF. The DNA of the CDR3 is TGTGCCAGCAGCTTGGTGACTGCGGATCAGCCCCAGCATTTT.

The chain is built from TRBV5-1 and TRBJ2-7, with 9 bases matching TRBD1. The CDR3 totals 14 residues. Germline V lookup: CDR1 SGHRS, CDR2 YFSETQ. V was clipped by 5 bases and J by 5 bases; unmatched bases: 8. CDR3 amino acids: CASRPGTGRDEQYF. The CDR3 nucleotides read TGCGCCAGCAGGCCAGGGACAGGGCGAGACGAGCAGTACTTC.

The CDR3 nucleotides read TGCGCCAGCAGCTCCGCCAGGGAGAACACTGAAGCTTTCTTT. Its protein product is CASSSARENTEAFF. V usage is TRBV5-1 and J usage is TRBJ1-1; D might be TRBD1 (5 bases). The CDR3 runs 14 residues. The V gene's germline CDR1 is SGHRS and CDR2 YFSETQ. Trimming pared 3 bases from V and 1 base from J, leaving 10 bases between.

This rearrangement joins TRBV27 to TRBJ1-5; 10 bases map to TRBD1. Germline V gene data show CDR1 as MNHEY and CDR2 as SMNVEV (reference sequence). The CDR3 runs 15 residues. The V gene end was trimmed by 2 bases and the J gene end by 2 bases; junction bases not matched to a gene: 0. As DNA, the CDR3 is TGTGCCAGCAGTTTAGGGACAGGGGGCAATCAGCCCCAGCATTTT. Protein product: CASSLGTGGNQPQHF.

The chain carries TRBV10-2 and TRBJ2-7; D remains unclear. The germline CDR1 and CDR2 sequences are WSHSY and SAAADI. There are 14 residues in the CDR3. Trimming removed 8 bases at V and 6 bases at J, with 20 bases between. In nucleotides, the CDR3 is TGCGCCAGCCGCAGGTTCTCCCCCCTTGGCGAGCAGTACTTC. Translation gives CASRRFSPLGEQYF.

The V call is TRBV7-6, the J call TRBJ1-4; weak D call: TRBD1 (6 bases). This CDR3 is built from 14 residues. Germline loops: CDR1 SGHVS, CDR2 FNYEAQ. The ends were cut back, 3 bases at V and 4 bases at J, with 9 bases in the middle. The CDR3 bases are TGTGCCAGCAGCTTCGACAGGAGTAATGAAAAACTGTTTTTT. This gives the protein CASSFDRSNEKLFF.

The chain recombines TRBV2 with TRBJ1-5; TRBD1 matches 7 bases. CDR3 length equals 14 residues. Per germline, CDR1 SNHLY and CDR2 FYNNEI. The J segment lost 1 base and the V segment lost 7 bases, leaving 4 bases of the junction unmatched. This chain's CDR3 is CASKTGQSNQPQHF. The CDR3 DNA sequence: TGTGCCAGCAAGACGGGACAGAGCAATCAGCCCCAGCATTTT.

The V call is TRBV19, the J call TRBJ1-6; possible D gene TRBD1, 5 bases. Germline loops: CDR1 LNHDA, CDR2 SQIVND (reference sequence). The length of the CDR3 is 14 residues. V dropped 7 bases and J dropped 8 bases, with 15 bases sitting between them. The CDR3 sequence is CASKPRDLDSPLHF. CDR3 bases: TGTGCCAGTAAGCCTAGGGACTTGGATTCACCCCTCCACTTT.

J is TRBJ2-7 and V is TRBV5-1; 10 bases agree with TRBD2. V lost 3 bases to trimming and J lost 7 bases; unmatched junction nucleotides: 7. Germline loops: CDR1 SGHRS, CDR2 YFSETQ. The length of the CDR3 is 14 residues. The CDR3 sequence is CASSSLAGEGEQYF. In DNA, the CDR3 is TGCGCCAGCAGCTCTCTAGCGGGAGAGGGTGAGCAGTACTTC.

The V gene is TRBV28, the J gene TRBJ1-3, with 11 bases lining up with TRBD1. CDR3 length: 17 residues. V dropped 4 bases and J dropped 4; count of bases not matched to a gene: 9. Germline CDR1 reads MDHEN; CDR2 reads SYDVKM. CDR3 DNA: TGTGCCAGCAGTTCCCCGGACAGGGGGCTAGGGGGAAACACCATATATTTT. Residues: CASSSPDRGLGGNTIYF.

This clone has just a few counts. V and J are TRBV7-6 and TRBJ2-5, with 16 bases fitting TRBD2. The J call is uncertain, as TRBJ2-7 better fits the DNA end. CDR3 length: 17 residues. Germline CDR1 reads SGHVS; CDR2 reads FNYEAQ. CDR3 amino acids: CASSLALGLAGGYEQYF. In DNA, the CDR3 is TGTGCCAGCAGCTTAGCGTTGGGACTAGCGGGAGGGTACGAGCAGTACTTC.